The 16 T cell receptor beta chains reported below all come from one sample, sequenced in a study of cytomegalovirus exposure and HLA in healthy donors. Researchers ran the PCR with 60 Vbeta and 13 Jbeta primers. This table comes from immunoSEQ multiplex PCR, and its TCRdb copy is limited to in-frame clones, with some not included. The sample lists about 140,000 clones, 70% to 80% occurring once. Sequencing input: PBMCs. These receptors were collected from a woman aged 18-30 years in good health and CMV-seropositive.

This chain joins TRBV6-6 and TRBJ2-7; D perhaps matches TRBD1 (6 bases). This CDR3 comprises 14 residues. Germline assignment: CDR1 MNHNY and CDR2 SVGAGI (reference sequence). The V end lost 6 bases, the J end lost 9 bases, and 21 bases lay between the germline ends. The CDR3 here is CASRKTGLATGQYF. The CDR3, as DNA: TGTGCCAGCAGGAAAACAGGGTTAGCGACCGGGCAGTACTTC.

The chain joins TRBV10-3 to TRBJ2-7; 7 nucleotides line up with TRBD1. J was trimmed by 4 bases and V by 3 bases; bases with no gene match: 3. This CDR3 has 13 residues. Germline CDR1 and CDR2: ENHRY and SYGVKD. The CDR3 is CAISDRQGYEQYF. DNA of the CDR3: TGTGCCATCAGTGACCGACAGGGTTACGAGCAGTACTTC.

The gene calls are TRBV2 and TRBJ1-2, with TRBD1 identical over 8 bases. CDR3 length equals 13 residues. Per germline, CDR1 SNHLY and CDR2 FYNNEI. J gave up 4 bases and V 4 bases, and 2 bases lay outside the gene matches. The CDR3 coding sequence is TGTGCCAGCAGTGCCGGACAGGGCTATGGCTACACCTTC. Protein product: CASSAGQGYGYTF.

This clone was seen a handful of times. The rearrangement uses TRBV28 and TRBJ1-3; D is ambiguous. V was trimmed by 1 base and J by 3 bases, leaving 13 bases between them. Germline lookup yields CDR1 MDHEN and CDR2 SYDVKM. This CDR3 is built from 16 residues. The CDR3 region has the DNA TGTGCCAGCAGTTTATATACCCTGGGAGGTGGAAACACCATATATTTT. This codes for CASSLYTLGGGNTIYF. The full variable domain, in which reference TRBV28 and TRBJ1-3 provide the parts outside the CDR3, is DVKVTQSSRYLVKRTGEKVFLECVQDMDHENMFWYRQDPGLGLRLIYFSYDVKMKEKGDIPEGYSVSREKKERFSLILESASTNQTSMYLCASSLYTLGGGNTIYFGEGSWLTVV.

The table lists this clone with a count of one. The junction does not match germline at one end; this may be a read error. The CDR3: CSVQEAGQGYEQYF. The CDR3 DNA sequence: TGCAGCGTTCAAGAGGCGGGACAGGGCTACGAGCAGTACTTC. The chain couples TRBV29-1 to TRBJ2-7; 9 nucleotides line up with TRBD1. The CDR3 runs to 14 residues. Germline assignment: CDR1 SQVTM and CDR2 ANQGSEA.

The chain couples TRBV6-5 to TRBJ1-2; possible D gene TRBD1, 5 bases. Trimming cost V 0 bases and J 6 bases, with 17 bases left between them. This CDR3 has 16 amino acids. Germline V CDR1 and CDR2: MNHEY, SVGAGI. The CDR3 here is CASSYSIQGPANGYTF. As DNA, the CDR3 is TGTGCCAGCAGTTACTCGATTCAGGGCCCCGCGAATGGCTACACCTTC.

The rearrangement joins TRBV10-2 to TRBJ2-5; 9 bases map to TRBD2. The junction had 3 bases not matched to a gene; V was cut back by 2 bases and J by 2 bases. CDR3 length: 15 amino acids. The germline V gene has CDR1 WSHSY and CDR2 SAAADI. The CDR3 reads CASSESSGGQETQYF. CDR3 in DNA: TGCGCCAGCAGTGAGAGTAGCGGGGGACAAGAGACCCAGTACTTC.

This chain uses TRBV30 with TRBJ1-1, with D tentatively TRBD1 (6 bases). The CDR3 is 15 amino acids. Germline V gene sequence: CDR1 GTSNPN, CDR2 SVGIG (reference sequence). V was trimmed by 3 bases and J by 2 bases, leaving 16 bases between them. CDR3 nucleotides: TGTGCCTGGAGGAGGGAATCGGGACACAACACTGAAGCTTTCTTT. This encodes CAWRRESGHNTEAFF. The full variable domain, completed using reference TRBV30 and TRBJ1-1, is SQTIHQWPATLVQPVGSPLSLECTVEGTSNPNLYWYRQAAGRGLQLLFYSVGIGQISSEVPQNLSASRPQDRQFILSSKKLLLSDSGFYLCAWRRESGHNTEAFFGQGTRLTVV.

V usage is TRBV5-4 and J usage is TRBJ2-7; D unresolved. This CDR3 spans 14 amino acids. Trimming removed 2 bases from V and 7 bases from J, with 16 bases in between. Germline CDR1 and CDR2: SGHNT and YYREEE (reference sequence). As DNA, the CDR3 is TGTGCCAGCAGCTTCGACCCCCTCTCCAGGGAGCAGTACTTC. It yields the protein CASSFDPLSREQYF.

The rearrangement links TRBV10-3 to TRBJ1-2; TRBD1 is a possible D gene (5 bases). V was shortened by 0 bases and J by 8 bases, with 10 bases between the two germline ends. The CDR3 extends over 13 amino acids. Germline assignment: CDR1 ENHRY and CDR2 SYGVKD. CDR3 nucleotides: TGTGCCATCAGTGAGTCGCGACAGTTGGGCTACACCTTC. Translated, it gives CAISESRQLGYTF.

This clone appeared a single time. This chain joins TRBV6-5 and TRBJ1-4; 11 nucleotides match TRBD1. The CDR3 is 14 amino acids. Germline V gene data show CDR1 as MNHEY and CDR2 as SVGAGI. V dropped 8 bases and J dropped 7; count of bases not matched to a gene: 6. CDR3 region: CASGQGARGEKLFF. The CDR3 region has the DNA TGTGCCAGCGGACAGGGGGCGCGCGGTGAAAAACTGTTTTTT.

The V call is TRBV6-4, the J call TRBJ2-1, with TRBD1 matching 10 bases. Germline V gene data show CDR1 as MRHNA and CDR2 as SNTAGT. V trimming: 6 bases; J trimming: 9 bases; junction bases outside the gene matches: 20. The CDR3 sequence is 18 residues long. CDR3 sequence: CASSPLPTGTGASGEQFF. Here the CDR3 DNA reads TGTGCCAGCAGCCCCCTACCAACCGGGACAGGGGCTAGCGGTGAGCAGTTCTTC.

The chain combines TRBV2 with TRBJ1-2, with D tentatively TRBD1 (5 bases). CDR3 length equals 14 residues. V lost 6 bases and J 5 bases, leaving 16 bases between the germline ends. Germline V gene lookup returns CDR1 SNHLY and CDR2 FYNNEI. The DNA of the CDR3 is TGTGCCAGCAGGGCTCAGGGCGAATATTATGGCTACACCTTC. This translates into CASRAQGEYYGYTF.

Written as DNA, the CDR3 is TGTGCCAGCAGCTTAGTTCCCCCCGGGGCAGGGGCTGAAAAACTGTTTTTT. Translating it yields CASSLVPPGAGAEKLFF. V usage is TRBV7-9 and J usage is TRBJ1-4; weak D call: TRBD1 (6 bases). The CDR3 loop spans 17 amino acids. Per the germline V gene, CDR1 is SEHNR and CDR2 is FQNEAQ (reference sequence). Trimming stripped 1 base from V and 7 bases from J, with 19 bases between. Together with reference TRBV7-9 and TRBJ1-4, the CDR3 gives the full variable domain: DTGVSQNPRHKITKRGQNVTFRCDPISEHNRLYWYRQTLGQGPEFLTYFQNEAQLEKSRLLSDRFSAERPKGSFSTLEIQRTEQGDSAMYLCASSLVPPGAGAEKLFFGSGTQLSVL.

In its sample, this clone was seen a few times. V and J are TRBV6-6 and TRBJ1-3; D gene ambiguous. With 6 bases removed from V and 7 bases from J, the gap between germline ends came to 4 bases. Looked up from germline, CDR1 is MNHNY and CDR2 is SVGAGI (reference sequence). This CDR3 spans 10 amino acids. The CDR3 protein is CASRQNTIYF. DNA for the CDR3: TGTGCCAGCAGACAGAACACCATATATTTT.

This chain uses TRBV6-6 with TRBJ2-7; D might be TRBD2 (5 bases). The V gene's germline CDR1 is MNHNY and CDR2 SVGAGI (reference sequence). The CDR3 sequence is 13 residues long. Trimming took off 5 bases at V and 2 bases at J, with 10 bases between the two ends. The CDR3 coding sequence is TGTGCCAGCAGTGACCGGGGAGCCTACGAGCAGTACTTC. Translation: CASSDRGAYEQYF.